The T cell receptor (beta chain) described here comes from a study of OX40 agonist ivuxolimab in advanced cancers. Background on the study: Patients were treated with ivuxolimab, an agonistic anti-OX40 (CD134) antibody.

The repertoire was sequenced with immunoSEQ multiplex PCR; TCRdb's copy has only in-frame clones and lacks some. The data contain some 40,000 clones, about 89% of them seen just once; the ten biggest clones take up about 0.6%. As for this clone: Antigen unknown.

CDR3 size: 13 residues. Germline V gene data show CDR1 as LGHNT and CDR2 as FRNRAP. V lost 8 bases to trimming and J lost 2 bases; unmatched junction nucleotides: 4. Study results and limitations: At doses 0.1 to 3.0 mg/kg, CD4+ and CD8+ clones expanded. Antigens targeted by the expanded peripheral T cells were not determined. Also present in some nonresponders was a low level of normalized T-cell clonal expansion.

The TCR originated in an adult with an advanced solid tumor such as melanoma, head and neck, liver or kidney cancer. The chain joins TRBV12-5 to TRBJ2-3; 7 bases line up with TRBD2. This specimen consisted of CD4+ or CD8+ T cells sorted from blood, obtained in a trial of the OX40 agonist ivuxolimab. The CDR3 region is CASTRGDTDTQYF. For the CDR3, the DNA is TGTGCTAGTACCCGGGGGGACACAGATACGCAGTATTTT.